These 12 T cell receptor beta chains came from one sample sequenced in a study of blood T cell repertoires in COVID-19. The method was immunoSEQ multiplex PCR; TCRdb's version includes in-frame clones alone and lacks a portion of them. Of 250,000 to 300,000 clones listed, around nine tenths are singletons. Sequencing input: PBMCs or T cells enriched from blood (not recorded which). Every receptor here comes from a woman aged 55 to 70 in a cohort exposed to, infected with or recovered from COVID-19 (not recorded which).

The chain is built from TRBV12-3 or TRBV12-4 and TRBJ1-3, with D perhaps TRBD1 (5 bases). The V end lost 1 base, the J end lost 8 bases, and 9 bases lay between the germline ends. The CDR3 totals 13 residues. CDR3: CASSLEGRDTIYF. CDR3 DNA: TGTGCCAGCAGTTTAGAGGGGAGGGACACCATATATTTT.

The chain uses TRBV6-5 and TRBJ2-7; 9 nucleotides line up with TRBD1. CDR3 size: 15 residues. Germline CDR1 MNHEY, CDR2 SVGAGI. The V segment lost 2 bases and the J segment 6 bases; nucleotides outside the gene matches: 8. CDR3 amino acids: CASSYATGGRGEQYF. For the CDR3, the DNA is TGTGCCAGCAGTTACGCGACAGGGGGAAGGGGCGAGCAGTACTTC.

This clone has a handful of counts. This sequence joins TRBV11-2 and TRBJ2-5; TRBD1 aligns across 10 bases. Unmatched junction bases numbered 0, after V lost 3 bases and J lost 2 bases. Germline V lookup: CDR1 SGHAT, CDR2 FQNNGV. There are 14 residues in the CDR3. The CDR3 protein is CASSLDRGQETQYF. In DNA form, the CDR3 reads TGTGCCAGCAGCTTGGACAGGGGGCAAGAGACCCAGTACTTC.

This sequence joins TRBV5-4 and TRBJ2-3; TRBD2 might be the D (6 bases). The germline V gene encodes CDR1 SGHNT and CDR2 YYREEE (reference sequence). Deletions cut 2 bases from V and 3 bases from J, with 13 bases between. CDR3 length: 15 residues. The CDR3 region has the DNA TGTGCCAGCAGCTTCGGGGGAGGAATGACAGATACGCAGTATTTT. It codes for CASSFGGGMTDTQYF. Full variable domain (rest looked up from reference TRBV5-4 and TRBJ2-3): ETGVTQSPTHLIKTRGQQVTLRCSSQSGHNTVSWYQQALGQGPQFIFQYYREEENGRGNFPPRFSGLQFPNYSSELNVNALELDDSALYLCASSFGGGMTDTQYFGPGTRLTVL.

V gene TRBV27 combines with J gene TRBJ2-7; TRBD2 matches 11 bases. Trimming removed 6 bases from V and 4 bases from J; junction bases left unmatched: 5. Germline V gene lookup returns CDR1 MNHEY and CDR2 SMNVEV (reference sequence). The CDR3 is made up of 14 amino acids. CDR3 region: CASRAGLAAYEQYF. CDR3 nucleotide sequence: TGTGCCAGCAGGGCGGGACTAGCGGCTTACGAGCAGTACTTC.

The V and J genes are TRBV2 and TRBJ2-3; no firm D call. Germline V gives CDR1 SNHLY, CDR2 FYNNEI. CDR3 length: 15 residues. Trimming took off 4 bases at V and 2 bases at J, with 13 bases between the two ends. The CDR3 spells CASSALLETTDTQYF. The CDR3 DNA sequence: TGTGCCAGCAGTGCGCTTCTAGAGACCACAGATACGCAGTATTTT.

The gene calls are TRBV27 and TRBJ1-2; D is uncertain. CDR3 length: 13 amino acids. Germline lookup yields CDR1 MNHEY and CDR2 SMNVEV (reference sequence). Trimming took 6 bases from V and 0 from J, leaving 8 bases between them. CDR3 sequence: CASSTASNYGYTF. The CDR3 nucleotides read TGTGCCAGCAGCACAGCTTCTAACTATGGCTACACCTTC.

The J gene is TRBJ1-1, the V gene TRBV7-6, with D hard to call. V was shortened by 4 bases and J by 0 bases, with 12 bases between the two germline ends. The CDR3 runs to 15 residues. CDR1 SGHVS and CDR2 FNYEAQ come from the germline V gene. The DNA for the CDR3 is TGTGCCAGCAGCTCAACTGCAGGAATGAACACTGAAGCTTTCTTT. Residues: CASSSTAGMNTEAFF.

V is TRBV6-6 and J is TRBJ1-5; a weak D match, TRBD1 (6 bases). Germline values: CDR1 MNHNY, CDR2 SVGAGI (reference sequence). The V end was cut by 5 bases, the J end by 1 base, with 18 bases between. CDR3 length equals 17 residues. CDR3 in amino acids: CASSQYSTGISNQPQHF. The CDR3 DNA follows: TGTGCCAGCAGTCAATATTCGACAGGTATAAGCAATCAGCCCCAGCATTTT.

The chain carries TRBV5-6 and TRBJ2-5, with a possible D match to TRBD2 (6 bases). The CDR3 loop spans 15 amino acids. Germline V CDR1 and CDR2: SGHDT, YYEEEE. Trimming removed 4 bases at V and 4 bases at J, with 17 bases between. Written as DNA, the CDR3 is TGTGCCAGCAGCATTGGGGGGTGGTTAGGAGAGACCCAGTACTTC. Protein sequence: CASSIGGWLGETQYF.

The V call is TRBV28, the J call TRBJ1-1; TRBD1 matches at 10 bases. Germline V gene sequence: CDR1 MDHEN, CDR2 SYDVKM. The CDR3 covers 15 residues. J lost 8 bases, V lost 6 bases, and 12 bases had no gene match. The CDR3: CASSRRRQGAIEAFF. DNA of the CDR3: TGTGCCAGCAGCCGAAGGAGACAGGGGGCTATCGAAGCTTTCTTT.

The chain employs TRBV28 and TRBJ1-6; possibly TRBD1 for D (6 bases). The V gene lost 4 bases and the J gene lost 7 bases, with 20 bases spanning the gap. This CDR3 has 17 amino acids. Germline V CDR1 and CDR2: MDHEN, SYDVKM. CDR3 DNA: TGTGCCAGCAGTTCTCCCCTACCGGGCCAGGGGAATTCACCCCTCCACTTT. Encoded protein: CASSSPLPGQGNSPLHF.